One and the same sample provided the 14 T cell receptor beta chains below, sequenced in a study of control samples from healthy donors and cancer patients. Measured with immunoSEQ multiplex PCR; TCRdb has only the in-frame clones, and not every one. The sample contains over 200,000 clones, over 70% of which appear only once. Material for sequencing was PBMCs. The receptors stem from a woman between 55 and 75 years old with lung cancer.

This chain joins TRBV28 and TRBJ2-7; D is unresolved. Trimming pared 7 bases from V and 12 bases from J, leaving 25 bases between. CDR1 MDHEN and CDR2 SYDVKM come from the germline V gene. This CDR3 has 14 residues. The CDR3 here is CASTPFPIQRGAYF. CDR3 nucleotide sequence: TGTGCCAGCACTCCTTTTCCCATCCAGAGAGGCGCGTACTTC.

This clone occurred once. The chain uses TRBV10-1 and TRBJ1-1; possible D gene TRBD1, 5 bases. CDR1 is WNHNN and CDR2 is SYGVQD in the germline V gene (reference sequence). The CDR3 is made up of 15 amino acids. V lost 0 bases and J 1 base, leaving 9 bases between the germline ends. CDR3 protein: CASSESGGANTEAFF. CDR3 nucleotides: TGCGCCAGCAGTGAGTCGGGGGGAGCGAACACTGAAGCTTTCTTT.

J is TRBJ2-2 and V is TRBV2, with no clear D. This CDR3 contains 15 residues. Germline CDR1 reads SNHLY; CDR2 reads FYNNEI. With 1 base removed from V and 5 bases from J, the gap between germline ends came to 11 bases. The CDR3, as DNA: TGTGCCAGCAGTGAAGGTGTGTTGTTAACCGGGGAGCTGTTTTTT. Residues: CASSEGVLLTGELFF.

The rearrangement links TRBV30 to TRBJ1-1; D is possibly TRBD1 (5 bases). The CDR3 sequence is 15 residues long. V dropped 1 base and J dropped 0 bases, with 12 bases sitting between them. Germline V gene lookup returns CDR1 GTSNPN and CDR2 SVGIG (reference sequence). CDR3 in DNA: TGTGCCTGGAGTGGGGAAGGGACGATGAACACTGAAGCTTTCTTT. This codes for CAWSGEGTMNTEAFF. Supplemented by reference TRBV30 and TRBJ1-1, the full variable domain reads SQTIHQWPATLVQPVGSPLSLECTVEGTSNPNLYWYRQAAGRGLQLLFYSVGIGQISSEVPQNLSASRPQDRQFILSSKKLLLSDSGFYLCAWSGEGTMNTEAFFGQGTRLTVV.

This clone was observed once. The chain combines TRBV19 with TRBJ2-7; 9 nucleotides line up with TRBD1. Germline values: CDR1 LNHDA, CDR2 SQIVND (reference sequence). The CDR3 length is 14 residues. Losses at the gene ends were 4 bases for V and 5 bases for J; bases not matched to a gene: 6. For the CDR3, the DNA is TGTGCCAGTAGTAAGGGACAGGGTGTCCACGAGCAGTACTTC. It specifies CASSKGQGVHEQYF.

The chain uses TRBV5-4 and TRBJ2-5; the D is unclear. CDR1 is SGHNT and CDR2 is YYREEE in the germline V gene (reference sequence). The V end lost 4 bases, the J end lost 4 bases, and 8 bases lay between the germline ends. This CDR3 has 12 residues. CDR3 DNA: TGTGCCAGCAGCCCGGACCGAGAGACCCAGTACTTC. As protein: CASSPDRETQYF.

The V call is TRBV3-1 (or the pseudogene TRBV3-2), the J call TRBJ1-6, with no clear D. The CDR3 runs 15 residues. The germline CDR1 and CDR2 sequences are LGHDT and YNNKEL (reference sequence). Trimming removed 2 bases from V and 13 bases from J, with 18 bases in between. CDR3 nucleotide sequence: TGTGCCAGCAGCCAATCCGGAGGGAGTGTGACTCCCCTCCACTTT. It yields the protein CASSQSGGSVTPLHF.

The chain combines TRBV15 with TRBJ2-4, with D uncertain. The CDR3 contains 16 residues. With 1 base removed from V and 0 bases from J, the gap between germline ends came to 10 bases. Germline lookup yields CDR1 LNHNV and CDR2 YYDKDF (reference sequence). The CDR3 DNA follows: TGTGCCACCAGCAGAGGGTACGATTTAGCCAAAAACATTCAGTACTTC. Translated: CATSRGYDLAKNIQYF.

V gene TRBV6-1 combines with J gene TRBJ1-5; 8 bases match TRBD1. CDR1 and CDR2 from the germline V gene are MNHNS and SASEGT. V gave up 3 bases and J gave up 6 bases; unmatched junction bases: 4. There are 14 residues in the CDR3. CDR3 in amino acids: CASSDSGGGQPQHF. In DNA, the CDR3 is TGTGCCAGCAGTGATTCAGGGGGCGGTCAGCCCCAGCATTTT.

The sample holds a few counts of this clone. This rearrangement joins TRBV9 to TRBJ1-3; D might be TRBD1 (5 bases). The germline V gene encodes CDR1 SGDLS and CDR2 YYNGEE. With 5 bases removed from V and 1 base from J, the gap between germline ends came to 13 bases. The CDR3 has 15 residues. The DNA for the CDR3 is TGTGCCAGCAGGGCCAGCGGGGGGTCTGGAAACACCATATATTTT. Translation gives CASRASGGSGNTIYF.

This clone was recorded once. The chain has TRBV25-1 and TRBJ1-4; D is possibly TRBD1 (6 bases). The CDR3 sequence is 13 residues long. CDR1 is MGHDK and CDR2 is SYGVNS in the germline V gene. Trimming took off 8 bases at V and 8 bases at J, with 15 bases between the two ends. The chain's CDR3 is CASVDSSREKLFF. In DNA, the CDR3 is TGTGCCAGCGTGGACAGTTCTAGGGAAAAACTGTTTTTT.

This chain links TRBV3-1 (or the pseudogene TRBV3-2) with TRBJ1-6; tentative D call: TRBD1 (6 bases). CDR1 and CDR2 from the germline V gene are LGHDT and YNNKEL (reference sequence). The length of the CDR3 is 14 residues. Trimming pared 4 bases from V and 9 bases from J, leaving 13 bases between. Here the CDR3 reads CASSPGQRVSPLHF. Written as DNA, the CDR3 is TGTGCCAGCAGCCCTGGACAGAGAGTTTCACCCCTCCACTTT.

This sequence joins TRBV7-6 and TRBJ2-3; D unresolved. V was clipped by 5 bases and J by 1 base, with 16 bases between them. This CDR3 comprises 16 residues. The germline gives CDR1 SGHVS, CDR2 FNYEAQ. CDR3 loop: CASSPLGGSGTDTQYF. The CDR3 DNA is TGTGCCAGCAGCCCCCTGGGTGGATCCGGCACAGATACGCAGTATTTT.

The chain joins TRBV5-1 to TRBJ1-4; maybe TRBD1 (6 bases). V lost 2 bases to trimming and J lost 2 bases, with 7 bases between them. Looked up from germline, CDR1 is SGHRS and CDR2 is YFSETQ. This CDR3 has 14 amino acids. CDR3: CASSFGGTNEKLFF. The CDR3 DNA reads as TGCGCCAGCAGCTTCGGGGGCACTAATGAAAAACTGTTTTTT. Drawing the rest from reference TRBV5-1 and TRBJ1-4, the complete variable domain is KAGVTQTPRYLIKTRGQQVTLSCSPISGHRSVSWYQQTPGQGLQFLFEYFSETQRNKGNFPGRFSGRQFSNSRSEMNVSTLELGDSALYLCASSFGGTNEKLFFGSGTQLSVL.